These 20 T cell receptor beta chains came from one sample sequenced in a study of blood T cell repertoires in COVID-19. Only in-frame clones appear in the TCRdb table, and some are missing; sequencing was by immunoSEQ multiplex PCR. Here the sample spans about 220,000 clones, about 86% being singletons. Sequenced input: peripheral blood. The receptors were gathered from a woman aged 25-40 years who had recovered from COVID-19.

The rearrangement uses TRBV28 and TRBJ1-3, with 8 bases fitting TRBD1. Per the germline V gene, CDR1 is MDHEN and CDR2 is SYDVKM. V trimming: 7 bases; J trimming: 1 base; junction bases outside the gene matches: 9. The CDR3 has 16 amino acids. CDR3 DNA sequence: TGTGCCAGCACTCACAGGGGGAAGAAGTCTGGAAACACCATATATTTT. Translated, it gives CASTHRGKKSGNTIYF. The variable domain in full, completed from reference TRBV28 and TRBJ1-3, reads DVKVTQSSRYLVKRTGEKVFLECVQDMDHENMFWYRQDPGLGLRLIYFSYDVKMKEKGDIPEGYSVSREKKERFSLILESASTNQTSMYLCASTHRGKKSGNTIYFGEGSWLTVV.

V gene TRBV7-2 combines with J gene TRBJ2-1; TRBD2 might be the D (6 bases). V lost 5 bases to trimming and J lost 7 bases, with 12 bases between them. Germline CDR1 and CDR2: SGHTA and FQGNSA. This CDR3 has 13 amino acids. CDR3 bases: TGTGCCAGCAGCCGCTTGGCGGGGAATGAGCAGTTCTTC. The encoded protein is CASSRLAGNEQFF.

This clone was recorded once. The rearrangement uses TRBV2 and TRBJ2-3; TRBD2 agrees at 12 bases. Germline trimming cut 0 bases from V and 5 bases from J; bases unmatched to any gene: 0. Per germline, CDR1 SNHLY and CDR2 FYNNEI. The CDR3 is 15 residues long. The CDR3 loop reads CASSEAGLAGDTQYF. The CDR3 nucleotides read TGTGCCAGCAGTGAAGCGGGACTAGCGGGAGATACGCAGTATTTT.

This chain joins TRBV5-1 and TRBJ1-2; a possible D gene is TRBD1 (6 bases). Trimming stripped 2 bases from V and 0 bases from J, with 17 bases between. Germline loops: CDR1 SGHRS, CDR2 YFSETQ. The CDR3 has 17 residues. The DNA of the CDR3 is TGCGCCAGCAGCTTCCACCTAGGACAGAGAGCTAACTATGGCTACACCTTC. Protein sequence: CASSFHLGQRANYGYTF.

This chain connects TRBV10-3 to TRBJ2-7; weak D call: TRBD1 (6 bases). Germline CDR1 is ENHRY and CDR2 is SYGVKD. V was trimmed by 7 bases and J by 4 bases, leaving 14 bases between them. The CDR3 is made up of 13 amino acids. CDR3 sequence reads: CAITDQGWYEQYF. In nucleotides, the CDR3 is TGTGCCATCACGGACCAGGGGTGGTACGAGCAGTACTTC.

This clone was seen a handful of times. The CDR3 spells CASRTGAGNTEAFF. The CDR3, as DNA: TGTGCCAGCAGGACAGGGGCCGGGAACACTGAAGCTTTCTTT. The V and J genes are TRBV27 and TRBJ1-1; 8 bases line up with TRBD1. Germline lookup yields CDR1 MNHEY and CDR2 SMNVEV (reference sequence). There are 14 residues in the CDR3. After removal of 6 bases from V and 1 base from J, the junction contained 4 bases not matched to a gene.

This chain joins TRBV19 and TRBJ1-6; 8 nucleotides match TRBD1. The CDR3 is 14 amino acids. Germline trimming cut 7 bases from V and 7 bases from J; bases unmatched to any gene: 6. Looked up from germline, CDR1 is LNHDA and CDR2 is SQIVND (reference sequence). The CDR3 DNA is TGTGCCAGTAAGGACAGGGTCGGAAATTCACCCCTCCACTTT. Encoded protein: CASKDRVGNSPLHF.

This chain connects TRBV5-6 to TRBJ1-5; 8 bases match TRBD1. Trimming cost V 4 bases and J 9 bases; bases outside gene matches: 18. CDR1 is SGHDT and CDR2 is YYEEEE in the germline V gene. The CDR3 covers 17 residues. The CDR3 nucleotides are TGTGCCAGCAGCACCCGACCGGGACAGGATATGTCCGGGCCCCAGCATTTT. Protein sequence: CASSTRPGQDMSGPQHF. The whole variable domain, filled in from reference TRBV5-6 and TRBJ1-5, reads DAGVTQSPTHLIKTRGQQVTLRCSPKSGHDTVSWYQQALGQGPQFIFQYYEEEERQRGNFPDRFSGHQFPNYSSELNVNALLLGDSALYLCASSTRPGQDMSGPQHFGDGTRLSIL.

A word on this clone: One junction end does not reproduce the germline sequence, and a read error may be involved. The V and J genes are TRBV5-4 and TRBJ1-2; D perhaps matches TRBD1 (5 bases). CDR3 length: 13 amino acids. CDR1 and CDR2 from the germline V gene are SGHNT and YYREEE (reference sequence). The CDR3 protein is CASRLDNLYGYTF. The CDR3 DNA follows: TGTGCCAGCAGGTTGGACAACCTCTATGGCTACACCTTC.

The V and J genes are TRBV7-9 and TRBJ2-1, with TRBD1 as a possible D gene (6 bases). V lost 4 bases, J lost 10 bases, and 11 bases lay in between. This CDR3 contains 12 residues. CDR1 SEHNR and CDR2 FQNEAQ come from the germline V gene (reference sequence). The CDR3, as DNA: TGTGCCAGCAGCTCAGGGGTCCGGGAGCAGTTCTTC. Translation: CASSSGVREQFF.

The CDR3, as DNA: TGTGCCAGCGGCAGGACAGCCTATAATTCACCCCTCCACTTT. It codes for CASGRTAYNSPLHF. The chain links TRBV25-1 to TRBJ1-6; the D gene is possibly TRBD1 (6 bases). The CDR3 spans 14 residues. V lost 8 bases and J 2 bases, leaving 10 bases between the germline ends. The germline V gene has CDR1 MGHDK and CDR2 SYGVNS.

This clone was counted many times. This chain links TRBV29-1 with TRBJ2-7, with 10 bases that match TRBD2. This CDR3 is built from 14 residues. V shed 6 bases and J 2 bases; nucleotides not matched to a gene: 7. Germline CDR1 reads SQVTM; CDR2 reads ANQGSEA. The CDR3: CSVLSGTSAYEQYF. CDR3 coding DNA: TGCAGCGTGTTAAGTGGGACTAGCGCCTACGAGCAGTACTTC.

A word on this clone: This sample includes further DNA sequences coding for the same CDR3. V is TRBV19 and J is TRBJ2-7; no definite D call. The germline V gene encodes CDR1 LNHDA and CDR2 SQIVND (reference sequence). Deletions cut 6 bases from V and 3 bases from J, with 6 bases between. CDR3 length equals 11 residues. CDR3: CASSRGYEQYF. For the CDR3, the DNA is TGTGCCAGTAGCCGCGGCTACGAGCAGTACTTC.

This clone was detected only once. V is TRBV9 and J is TRBJ2-2; D unresolved. Trimming stripped 3 bases from V and 4 bases from J, with 10 bases between. This CDR3 spans 14 amino acids. Germline V gene data show CDR1 as SGDLS and CDR2 as YYNGEE. The CDR3 nucleotides read TGTGCCAGCAGCGCCCGTACTACCACCGGGGAGCTGTTTTTT. This sequence encodes CASSARTTTGELFF.

Only one count was recorded for this clone. The chain links TRBV7-9 to TRBJ1-6; TRBD1 aligns across 12 bases. Trimming removed 5 bases from V and 5 bases from J; junction bases left unmatched: 13. The CDR3 has 19 residues. CDR1 is SEHNR, CDR2 FQNEAQ, per germline (reference sequence). The CDR3 nucleotides read TGTGCCAGCAGCCGGGACAGGGGGCAAGCCAAAACTCATAATTCACCCCTCCACTTT. Protein sequence: CASSRDRGQAKTHNSPLHF.

The rearrangement uses TRBV18 and TRBJ2-1, with a weak D call TRBD2 (6 bases). V lost 5 bases to trimming and J lost 4 bases, with 15 bases between them. The germline CDR1 and CDR2 sequences are KGHSH and LQKENI. The CDR3 is 15 amino acids. The CDR3 DNA reads as TGTGCCAGCTCAACCGGGACTCTCGATTACAATGAGCAGTTCTTC. Translating it yields CASSTGTLDYNEQFF. Full variable domain (missing parts from reference TRBV18 and TRBJ2-1): NAGVMQNPRHLVRRRGQEARLRCSPMKGHSHVYWYRQLPEEGLKFMVYLQKENIIDESGMPKERFSAEFPKEGPSILRIQQVVRGDSAAYFCASSTGTLDYNEQFFGPGTRLTVL.

In this sample, this clone turned up once. The rearrangement joins TRBV5-1 to TRBJ2-1; TRBD2 matches at 12 bases. The V segment lost 3 bases and the J segment 0 bases; nucleotides outside the gene matches: 7. The length of the CDR3 is 18 residues. The germline CDR1 and CDR2 sequences are SGHRS and YFSETQ. CDR3 residues: CASSSGLAGRFSYNEQFF. The DNA for the CDR3 is TGCGCCAGCAGCTCCGGACTAGCGGGAAGATTCTCCTACAATGAGCAGTTCTTC.

The V and J genes are TRBV3-1 (or the pseudogene TRBV3-2) and TRBJ2-7; 8 nucleotides line up with TRBD1. V shed 2 bases, J shed 7 bases, and the junction held 4 bases outside the gene matches. The germline gives CDR1 LGHDT, CDR2 YNNKEL (reference sequence). There are 13 residues in the CDR3. The DNA for the CDR3 is TGTGCCAGCAGCCAATTAACAGGGGGAGAGCAGTACTTC. It encodes CASSQLTGGEQYF.

This clone was seen only a few times. This rearrangement joins TRBV29-1 to TRBJ2-7; a weak D match, TRBD1 (5 bases). Germline CDR1 and CDR2: SQVTM and ANQGSEA. The CDR3 spans 14 residues. Deletions cut 4 bases from V and 2 bases from J, with 15 bases between. The CDR3 spells CSVARQRATYEQYF. The CDR3 DNA sequence: TGCAGCGTTGCAAGACAGAGAGCGACCTACGAGCAGTACTTC.

The genes are TRBV16 and TRBJ2-7; 11 nucleotides line up with TRBD1. This CDR3 spans 15 amino acids. After removal of 0 bases from V and 2 bases from J, the junction contained 0 bases not matched to a gene. Germline-derived CDR1 and CDR2 are KGHSY and FQNENV. CDR3 loop: CASSQSGQGAYEQYF. DNA of the CDR3: TGTGCCAGCAGCCAATCGGGACAGGGGGCCTACGAGCAGTACTTC.